This record covers a single T cell receptor (beta chain). Its cognate antigen is unknown. This record belongs to a study of metastatic and nonmetastatic thyroid tumors. Overall study: Repertoire comparison spanned blood and tumor or nodule tissue of malignant and benign thyroid patients.

Germline CDR1 reads SGDLS; CDR2 reads YYNGEE. Trimming removed 3 bases from V and 4 bases from J, with 17 bases in between. The CDR3 extends over 16 amino acids. Until they underwent thyroid surgery, no patient had received any treatment. In the original workflow: Construction of a distant-metastasis classifier for papillary thyroid cancer relied on CDR3 differences across clinicopathological groups. TCRdb redid the clone calls on the PCR reads using MiXCR. The V and J calls come from TCRdb's annotation, not from the publication. Among some 16,000 clones listed, 24% were seen once. Study conclusions and caveats: In both blood and tumor samples, TCR beta diversity was reported significantly higher for malignant than benign nodules.

This chain joins TRBV9 and TRBJ1-3; D not certain. The receptor comes from a male donor with papillary thyroid cancer or a benign thyroid nodule (not recorded which). Some clones in this sample may be carry-over from other donors' samples. The specimen sequenced was tumor tissue. The CDR3 nucleotides read TGTGCCAGCAGCGGCCTCGGAGGGCCGATCGGAAACACCATATATTTT. It is translated as CASSGLGGPIGNTIYF.